The 20 T cell receptor beta chains below were found in one sample sequenced in a study of CD8+CD57+ T cells in acquired aplastic anemia. Flow cytometry had shown expanded CD8+CD57+ cells in the patients chosen for sequencing. Using genomic DNA as the template, TCR beta VDJ and CDR3 profiling was carried out. From the reads, TCRdb called clonotypes with MiXCR, one entry per CDR3 protein. Of 150,000 to 200,000 distinct CDR3 sequences listed, around 52% are singletons. Sequenced sample: sorted CD4+, CD8+, or CD8+CD57+ T cells (not recorded which) from PBMCs. The receptors were sampled from a human donor with aplastic anemia.

The rearrangement uses TRBV11-1 and TRBJ2-1, with D perhaps being TRBD1 or TRBD2 (7 bases each). Germline V gives CDR1 SGHAT, CDR2 FQDESV (reference sequence). There are 16 residues in the CDR3. Deletions cut 6 bases from V and 3 bases from J, with 18 bases between. The CDR3 bases are TGTGCCAGCAGAGGACAGGCGGGAGCATACTACAATGAGCAGTTCTTC. This gives the protein CASRGQAGAYYNEQFF. Combining the CDR3 with reference TRBV11-1 and TRBJ2-1 gives the whole variable domain EAEVAQSPRYKITEKSQAVAFWCDPISGHATLYWYRQILGQGPELLVQFQDESVVDDSQLPKDRFSAERLKGVDSTLKIQPAELGDSAMYLCASRGQAGAYYNEQFFGPGTRLTVL.

The V call is TRBV4-2, the J call TRBJ1-5, with D maybe TRBD1 (6 bases). The V gene's germline CDR1 is LGHNA and CDR2 YNFKEQ. CDR3 length equals 17 residues. The germline V and J ends were trimmed by 4 bases and 4 bases, with 20 bases remaining between them. DNA of the CDR3: TGTGCCAGCAGCCTAAAAGACAGGATAGCGAAAAATCAGCCCCAGCATTTT. Translated, it gives CASSLKDRIAKNQPQHF.

This clonotype was seen once. This rearrangement joins TRBV29-1 to TRBJ2-5; D possibly corresponds to TRBD1 (5 bases). There are 13 residues in the CDR3. The germline V gene has CDR1 SQVTM and CDR2 ANQGSEA. The ends were cut back, 6 bases at V and 11 bases at J, with 22 bases in the middle. Written as DNA, the CDR3 is TGCAGCGTGGGGCGCCGACTTTCGATACCGCAGTACTTC. This gives the protein CSVGRRLSIPQYF.

This clonotype appeared many times. This chain links TRBV7-2 with TRBJ2-7, with D perhaps TRBD1 (6 bases). From germline, CDR1 is SGHTA and CDR2 FQGNSA. Trimming left V 0 bases short and J 5 bases short, with 17 bases between. This CDR3 comprises 16 residues. The DNA of the CDR3 is TGTGCCAGCAGCTTAGCCCCGGGACACCCCCGCGACGAGCAGTACTTC. It codes for CASSLAPGHPRDEQYF. Full variable domain (missing parts from reference TRBV7-2 and TRBJ2-7): GAGVSQSPSNKVTEKGKDVELRCDPISGHTALYWYRQSLGQGLEFLIYFQGNSAPDKSGLPSDRFSAERTGGSVSTLTIQRTQQEDSAVYLCASSLAPGHPRDEQYFGPGTRLTVT.

Points on this clonotype: A clone one base away is much larger, so this may be a read error. The CDR3 does not end in the conserved phenylalanine or tryptophan, so this is likely a read error. In DNA, the CDR3 is TGTGCCAGCAGCCCTTCAGGGAGGGATTTCCGAGATGGCTACACCTCC. Protein sequence: CASSPSGRDFRDGYTS. The chain has TRBV4-2 and TRBJ1-2; weak D call: TRBD1 (5 bases). Trimming cost V 4 bases and J 6 bases, with 21 bases left between them. Germline V gene sequence: CDR1 LGHNA, CDR2 YNFKEQ. The CDR3 is 16 residues long.

This clonotype was detected many times. The chain carries TRBV6-5 and TRBJ1-1, with 7 positions matching TRBD1. J was trimmed by 4 bases and V by 0 bases; bases with no gene match: 5. CDR1 is MNHEY, CDR2 SVGAGI, per germline. The CDR3 loop spans 15 amino acids. CDR3 in amino acids: CASSYSVGQITEAFF. CDR3 DNA sequence: TGTGCCAGCAGTTACTCGGTGGGACAGATCACTGAAGCTTTCTTT.

In this sample, this clonotype turned up many times. The chain couples TRBV12-3 or TRBV12-4 to TRBJ1-6; D possibly corresponds to TRBD1 (5 bases). V was cut by 5 bases and J by 7 bases, with 9 bases left in between. The CDR3 runs to 13 residues. As DNA, the CDR3 is TGTGCCAGCAGTCTAGGGGACAATTCACCCCTCCACTTT. Amino acids: CASSLGDNSPLHF.

V gene TRBV25-1 combines with J gene TRBJ1-1; TRBD1 agrees at 7 bases. From germline, CDR1 is MGHDK and CDR2 SYGVNS. V shed 3 bases and J 4 bases; nucleotides not matched to a gene: 2. The CDR3 loop spans 13 amino acids. This CDR3 reads CASSEQGGTEAFF. The DNA for the CDR3 is TGTGCCAGCAGTGAGCAGGGGGGCACTGAAGCTTTCTTT.

This clonotype occurred many times. This chain uses TRBV9 with TRBJ2-2; a weak D match, TRBD1 (6 bases). The V gene's germline CDR1 is SGDLS and CDR2 YYNGEE. The CDR3 has 12 amino acids. Trimming took off 4 bases at V and 6 bases at J, with 7 bases between the two ends. The CDR3 sequence is CASSWGPGELFF. CDR3 bases: TGTGCCAGCAGCTGGGGGCCCGGGGAGCTGTTTTTT.

This clonotype was seen ten or more times. CDR3 in DNA: TGTGCCAGCAGCCTAGAAAGCACAGATACGCAGTATTTT. Translating gives CASSLESTDTQYF. The chain joins TRBV12-3 or TRBV12-4 to TRBJ2-3; D is unclear. This CDR3 is built from 13 residues. Trimming shortened V by 6 bases and J by 0 bases, and 7 bases separated the two germline ends.

In its sample, this clonotype was seen many times. The chain has TRBV2 and TRBJ2-7; 9 positions agree with TRBD1. Trimming at V came to 6 bases and at J to 2 bases, leaving 5 bases not matched to a gene. CDR3 size: 14 residues. Germline V gene lookup returns CDR1 SNHLY and CDR2 FYNNEI. CDR3 sequence (DNA): TGTGCCAGCAGCGCCGGGACAGGGACCTACGAGCAGTACTTC. Residues: CASSAGTGTYEQYF.

This chain links TRBV2 with TRBJ1-1, with 7 bases that match TRBD1. V lost 5 bases to trimming and J lost 1 base; unmatched junction nucleotides: 7. This CDR3 region has 15 residues. Germline values: CDR1 SNHLY, CDR2 FYNNEI. CDR3 nucleotide sequence: TGTGCCAGCAGTTACTCGCGGACAGGGAACACTGAAGCTTTCTTT. Translation: CASSYSRTGNTEAFF.

The J gene is TRBJ1-1, the V gene TRBV2; a possible D gene is TRBD1 (5 bases). Germline V CDR1 and CDR2: SNHLY, FYNNEI. Trimming pared 3 bases from V and 8 bases from J, leaving 13 bases between. The CDR3 spans 13 residues. DNA of the CDR3: TGTGCCAGCAGTGATAAATCAGGGACCGAAGCTTTCTTT. As protein: CASSDKSGTEAFF.

The chain uses TRBV4-1 and TRBJ2-7, with 9 bases that match TRBD1. The CDR3 extends over 17 amino acids. The germline CDR1 and CDR2 sequences are MGHRA and YSYEKL. V trimming: 4 bases; J trimming: 2 bases; junction bases outside the gene matches: 12. In DNA form, the CDR3 reads TGCGCCAGCAGCCTTCTTAAACCGGGACAGGGACCCTACGAGCAGTACTTC. It is translated as CASSLLKPGQGPYEQYF.

This sequence joins TRBV19 and TRBJ2-3; D gene unclear. Germline CDR1 is LNHDA and CDR2 is SQIVND (reference sequence). Trimming took 3 bases from V and 0 from J, leaving 4 bases between them. This CDR3 comprises 13 residues. As DNA, the CDR3 is TGTGCCAGTAGTATGGATAGCACAGATACGCAGTATTTT. Translating it yields CASSMDSTDTQYF.

This clonotype came up a few times. The V and J genes are TRBV19 and TRBJ1-2; D might be TRBD1 (5 bases). The CDR3 consists of 14 residues. V was shortened by 5 bases and J by 0 bases, with 10 bases between the two germline ends. Germline CDR1 is LNHDA and CDR2 is SQIVND (reference sequence). The CDR3 bases are TGTGCCAGTAGTCCGACAGTGGCTAACTATGGCTACACCTTC. Translation: CASSPTVANYGYTF. Combining the CDR3 with reference TRBV19 and TRBJ1-2 gives the whole variable domain DGGITQSPKYLFRKEGQNVTLSCEQNLNHDAMYWYRQDPGQGLRLIYYSQIVNDFQKGDIAEGYSVSREKKESFPLTVTSAQKNPTAFYLCASSPTVANYGYTFGSGTRLTVV.

This clonotype has a handful of counts. The rearrangement links TRBV9 to TRBJ1-3, with D unresolved. V lost 0 bases to trimming and J lost 0 bases, with 16 bases between them. Germline CDR1 reads SGDLS; CDR2 reads YYNGEE. The CDR3 runs to 18 residues. The CDR3 spells CASSVVGLEWGSGNTIYF. CDR3 nucleotides: TGTGCCAGCAGCGTAGTCGGGCTTGAGTGGGGCTCTGGAAACACCATATATTTT.

This clonotype came up many times. The DNA for the CDR3 is TGTGCCAGCAGCCCATCCGGGGGGGCTCTTGGGGCCAACGTCCTGACTTTC. This encodes CASSPSGGALGANVLTF. J is TRBJ2-6 and V is TRBV9; 8 nucleotides align to TRBD2. The length of the CDR3 is 17 residues. Germline CDR1 SGDLS, CDR2 YYNGEE. With V trimmed by 4 bases and J by 3 bases, 9 bases remained unmatched.

The chain carries TRBV29-1 and TRBJ1-2, with a tentative D call TRBD1 (6 bases). The CDR3 covers 13 residues. CDR1 and CDR2 (germline): SQVTM, ANQGSEA. The V end was cut by 7 bases, the J end by 4 bases, with 16 bases between. The CDR3 spells CSGTQAGAYGYTF. The CDR3 nucleotides are TGCAGCGGGACCCAAGCAGGGGCCTATGGCTACACCTTC.

The rearrangement links TRBV7-8 to TRBJ2-2; D gene unclear. V lost 5 bases and J 8 bases, leaving 6 bases between the germline ends. There are 11 residues in the CDR3. From germline, CDR1 is SGHVS and CDR2 FQNEAQ. In DNA form, the CDR3 reads TGTGCCAGCAGCCCCAGTGGGGAGCTGTTTTTT. It encodes CASSPSGELFF.